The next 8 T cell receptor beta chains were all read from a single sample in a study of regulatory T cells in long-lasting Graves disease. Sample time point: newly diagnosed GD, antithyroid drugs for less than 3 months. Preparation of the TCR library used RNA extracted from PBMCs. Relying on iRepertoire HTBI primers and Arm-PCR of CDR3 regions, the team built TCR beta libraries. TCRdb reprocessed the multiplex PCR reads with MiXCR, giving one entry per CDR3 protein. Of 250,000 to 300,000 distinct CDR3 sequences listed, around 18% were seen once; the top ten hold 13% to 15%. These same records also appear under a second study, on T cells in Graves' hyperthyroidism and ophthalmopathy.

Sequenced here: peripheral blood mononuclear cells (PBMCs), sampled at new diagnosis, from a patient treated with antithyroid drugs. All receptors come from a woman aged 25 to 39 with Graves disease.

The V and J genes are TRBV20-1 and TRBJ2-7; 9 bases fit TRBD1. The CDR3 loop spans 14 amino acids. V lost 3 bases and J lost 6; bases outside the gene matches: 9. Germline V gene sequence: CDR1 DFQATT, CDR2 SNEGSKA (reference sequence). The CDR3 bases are TGCAGTGCTAGTGACGGGACAGGGTACCTCGAGCAGTACTTC. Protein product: CSASDGTGYLEQYF.

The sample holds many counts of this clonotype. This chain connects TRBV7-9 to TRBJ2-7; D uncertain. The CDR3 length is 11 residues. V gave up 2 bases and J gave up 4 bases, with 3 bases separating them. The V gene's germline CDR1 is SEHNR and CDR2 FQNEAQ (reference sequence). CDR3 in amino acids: CASSLKYEQYF. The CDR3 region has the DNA TGTGCCAGCAGCTTAAAGTACGAGCAGTACTTC.

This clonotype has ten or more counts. The CDR3 region is CASSLGRQRNQPQHF. For the CDR3, the DNA is TGTGCCAGCAGCTTGGGGCGGCAGCGCAATCAGCCCCAGCATTTT. This chain uses TRBV7-2 with TRBJ1-5; TRBD1 might be the D (5 bases). This CDR3 is 15 amino acids long. V was cut by 3 bases and J by 2 bases, with 11 bases left in between. Germline loops: CDR1 SGHTA, CDR2 FQGNSA.

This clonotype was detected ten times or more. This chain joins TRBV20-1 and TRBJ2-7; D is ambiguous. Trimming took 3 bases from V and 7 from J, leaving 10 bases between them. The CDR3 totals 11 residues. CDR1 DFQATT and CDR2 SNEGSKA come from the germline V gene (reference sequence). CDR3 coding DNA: TGCAGTGCTAGTATAAGAGGAGAGCAGTACTTC. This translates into CSASIRGEQYF.

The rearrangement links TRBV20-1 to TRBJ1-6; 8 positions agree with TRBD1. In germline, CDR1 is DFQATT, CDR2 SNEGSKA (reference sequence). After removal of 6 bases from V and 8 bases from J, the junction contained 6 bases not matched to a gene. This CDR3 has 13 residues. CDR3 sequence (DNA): TGCAGTGCACGGGCAGGGGGCGATTCACCCCTCCACTTT. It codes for CSARAGGDSPLHF.

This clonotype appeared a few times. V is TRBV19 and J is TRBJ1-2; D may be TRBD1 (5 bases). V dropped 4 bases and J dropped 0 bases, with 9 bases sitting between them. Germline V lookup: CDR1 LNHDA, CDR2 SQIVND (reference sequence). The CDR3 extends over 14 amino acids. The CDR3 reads CASSKGKTNYGYTF. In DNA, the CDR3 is TGTGCCAGTAGTAAGGGGAAGACTAACTATGGCTACACCTTC.

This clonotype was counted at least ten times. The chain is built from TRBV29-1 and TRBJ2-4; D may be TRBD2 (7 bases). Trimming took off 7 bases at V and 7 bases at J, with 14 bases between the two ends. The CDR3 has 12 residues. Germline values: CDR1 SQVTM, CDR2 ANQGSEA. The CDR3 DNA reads TGCAGCGGGGAGGGGGGGGAGAACATTCAGTACTTC. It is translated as CSGEGGENIQYF.

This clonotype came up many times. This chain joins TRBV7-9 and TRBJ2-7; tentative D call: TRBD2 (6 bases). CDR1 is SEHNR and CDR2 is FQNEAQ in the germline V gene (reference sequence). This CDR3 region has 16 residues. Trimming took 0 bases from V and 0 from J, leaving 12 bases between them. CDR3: CASSLARGYGSYEQYF. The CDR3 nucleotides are TGTGCCAGCAGCTTAGCGCGGGGATATGGCTCCTACGAGCAGTACTTC.